The T cell receptor beta chain under discussion was sequenced for a study of cytomegalovirus exposure and HLA in healthy donors. Vbeta (60) and Jbeta (13) primers were used in the PCR. Clones were sequenced by immunoSEQ multiplex PCR, and TCRdb holds only the in-frame ones, with some missing. The sample has about 160,000 clones; approximately 76% are singletons. These donors, healthy bone marrow donors, were studied. The germline gives CDR1 MNHEY, CDR2 SVGAGI. The CDR3 covers 14 residues. Trimming removed 5 bases from V and 3 bases from J; junction bases left unmatched: 6. This receptor was identified in a man in his 60s in good health and CMV-seronegative. The chain employs TRBV6-5 and TRBJ1-1; 7 nucleotides align to TRBD1. Sequenced material: PBMCs. The CDR3 DNA reads TGTGCCAGCAGTGACAGGGTGGGGGACACTGAAGCTTTCTTT. Residues: CASSDRVGDTEAFF.